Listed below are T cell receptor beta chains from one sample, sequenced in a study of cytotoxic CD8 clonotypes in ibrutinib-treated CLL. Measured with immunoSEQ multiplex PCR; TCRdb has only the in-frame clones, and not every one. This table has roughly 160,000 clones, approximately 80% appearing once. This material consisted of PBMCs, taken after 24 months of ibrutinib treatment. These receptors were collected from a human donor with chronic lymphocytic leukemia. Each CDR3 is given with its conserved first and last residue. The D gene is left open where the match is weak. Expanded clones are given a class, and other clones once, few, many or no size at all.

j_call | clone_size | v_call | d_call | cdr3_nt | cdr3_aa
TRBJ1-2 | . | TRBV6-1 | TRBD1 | TGTGCCAGCAGTGACGCCAGGGGGCATTATGGCTACACCTTC | CASSDARGHYGYTF
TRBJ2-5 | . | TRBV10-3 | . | TGTGCCATCAGTGAGTCATTGCCATGGGAGACCCAGTACTTC | CAISESLPWETQYF
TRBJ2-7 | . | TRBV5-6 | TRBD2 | TGTGCCAGCAGCTTTGGACTAGCCCTCTACGAGCAGTACTTC | CASSFGLALYEQYF
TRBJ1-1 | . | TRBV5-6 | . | TGTGCCAGCAGAGGGACCCCTACAAGGAACACTGAAGCTTTCTTT | CASRGTPTRNTEAFF
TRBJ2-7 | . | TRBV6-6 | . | TGTGCCAGCAGTTATGGGAGAGCCTACGAGCAGTACTTC | CASSYGRAYEQYF
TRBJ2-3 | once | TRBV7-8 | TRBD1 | TGTGCCAGCAGCGGGATACCGGGACAGGGGCTGACAGATACGCAGTATTTT | CASSGIPGQGLTDTQYF
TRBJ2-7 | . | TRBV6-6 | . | TGTGCCAGCAGTCTCCGTTTTGGCCCCCACGAGCAGTACTTC | CASSLRFGPHEQYF
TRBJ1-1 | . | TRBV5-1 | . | TGCGCCAGCACCCCGGACAGAAAGAACACTGAAGCTTTCTTT | CASTPDRKNTEAFF
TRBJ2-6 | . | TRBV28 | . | TGTGCCAGCCTGCCCTGGGGCGTTGGGGCCAACGTCCTGACTTTC | CASLPWGVGANVLTF
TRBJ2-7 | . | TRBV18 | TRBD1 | TGTGCCAGCTCACCACGGCCAGGGGGCTTGAACGAGCAGTACTTC | CASSPRPGGLNEQYF
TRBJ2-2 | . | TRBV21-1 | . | TGTGCCAGCAGCGGTGCGATGGCGAACACCGGGGAGCTGTTTTTT | CASSGAMANTGELFF
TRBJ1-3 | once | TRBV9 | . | TGTGCCAGCAGCGTATATGATTTCTCTGGAAACACCATATATTTT | CASSVYDFSGNTIYF
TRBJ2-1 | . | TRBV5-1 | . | TGCGCCAGCAGCTTGGTCGGGATCTACAATGAGCAGTTCTTC | CASSLVGIYNEQFF
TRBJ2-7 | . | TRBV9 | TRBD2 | TGTGCCAGCAGCGTAGTGGTCCTAGCGGGATCCTACGAGCAGTACTTC | CASSVVVLAGSYEQYF
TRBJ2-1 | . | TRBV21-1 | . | TGTGCCAGCAGCAAGTCAGCTAATGAGCAGTTCTTC | CASSKSANEQFF
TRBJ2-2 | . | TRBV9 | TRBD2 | TGTGCCAGCAGCGTCACTAGCGGGGGAACCGGGGAGCTGTTTTTT | CASSVTSGGTGELFF
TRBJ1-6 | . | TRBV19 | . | TGTGCCAGTACAGGGTCTAATTCACCCCTCCACTTT | CASTGSNSPLHF
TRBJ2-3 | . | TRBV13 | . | TGTGCCAGCAGCTTAGGTTCCGGGGTGGGAGATACGCAGTATTTT | CASSLGSGVGDTQYF
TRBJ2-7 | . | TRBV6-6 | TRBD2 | TGTGCCAGCAGCCTAGCGGGAGCCTACGAGCAGTACTTC | CASSLAGAYEQYF
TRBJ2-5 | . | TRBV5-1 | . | TGCGCCAGCAGCTTGGAACAGGTCCGGGAGACCCAGTACTTC | CASSLEQVRETQYF
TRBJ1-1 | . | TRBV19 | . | TGTGCCAGTAGTATTGTCAGGTTGAACACTGAAGCTTTCTTT | CASSIVRLNTEAFF
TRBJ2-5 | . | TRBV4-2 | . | TGTGCCAGCAGCCAAAAAAGGGGAGGCACCCAGTACTTC | CASSQKRGGTQYF